This T cell receptor (beta chain) was obtained from a study of blood T cell repertoires in COVID-19 (dated by TCRdb to the early 2020s). As for the study more broadly: Samples covering the acute and convalescent phases of COVID-19 were provided by collaborators in the United States, Italy and Spain. The prospective study material was composed of cDNA or gDNA derived from T cells, B-cell-depleted T cells, or PBMCs. Subjects who had been exposed to COVID-19, were actively infected with it, or had recovered from it provided the deeply sampled blood TCRbeta repertoires that made up the dataset. The repertoires were released in a freely available public database meant as a resource for research on the immune response to SARS-CoV-2. The samples were drawn from two sources: the first 160 participants of the ongoing ImmuneRACE study, and 1,000 to 1,500 subjects contributed by 6 global collaborators. The sample metadata nearly always contained a de-identified subject ID, COVID-19 status, age in years and sex. Where HLA class I and class II types were available, the types were taken from metadata supplied by the sample provider, not from assay-based typing.

On this clone: Its target antigen remains unknown. No much larger clone is present one base from it, and per-base qualities are unavailable.

Measured from the cysteine to the phenylalanine, the CDR3 is 15 residues long. Left in the record is the CDR3 DNA by itself, 45 bases read in frame from the first base. The germline V gene (reference sequence) sets CDR1 to MNHEY and CDR2 to SMNVEV. Compared with germline, V lacks 3 bases and J lacks 5 bases; bases without a gene match: 9. Overall study outcomes, separate from this receptor: The quantity of clinical and demographic metadata differed by source and by participant and was supplied without curation.

Collaborating institutions collected whole blood in K2EDTA tubes following their own protocols. For TCRbeta analysis, collaborators shipped samples as frozen whole blood, isolated PBMCs, or DNA extracted from either of those sample types. The immunoSEQ Assay, a bias-controlled multiplex PCR, was used to amplify TCRbeta CDR3 regions from genomic DNA. As for the authors' bioinformatics: Within the assay, amplification of reference gene primers was used to estimate how many nucleated cells each sample contained. To quantify the absolute abundance of each unique TCRbeta CDR3 rearrangement, sequence reads were collapsed and filtered. For each sample, productive Simpson clonality was calculated by taking the square root of Simpson's diversity index across productive rearrangements. TCRdb provides this immuneACCESS table in a form limited to in-frame rearrangements. Some clones are lacking; in checked studies, under half of them reflect an unresolved V gene, and why the rest are absent is not known. V, J and clone size were drawn from that table, and D and trimming were deduced from the DNA. This sample holds approximately 68,000 clones; around 85% were observed only once. Of the sample, about 40% is held by the ten largest clones.

The sequence derives from an elderly woman with active or convalescent COVID-19. Sequencing input: peripheral blood. The V gene is TRBV27 and the J gene is TRBJ1-2, with 7 bases in between that match TRBD1. In nucleotides, the sequence is TGTGCCAGCAGTTTCCGGGACAGACCCTTATATGGCTACACCTTC. Translated, this gives CASSFRDRPLYGYTF.